Sequencing of this T cell receptor (beta chain) was carried out in a study of blood T cell repertoires in COVID-19. Background on the study: PBMCs, B-cell-depleted T cells, or T cells provided the cDNA or gDNA that made up the material.

Authors' methods: Nucleated cell number was recorded as an estimate derived from reference gene primer amplification. TCRdb keeps only in-frame clones here, not all; method: immunoSEQ multiplex PCR. V and J calls and clone size follow that table, whereas D and trimming were derived from the DNA. Of 150,000 to 200,000 clones listed, roughly nine tenths are singletons. Per the germline V gene, CDR1 is GTSNPN and CDR2 is SVGIG (reference sequence). The V end lost 2 bases, the J end lost 4 bases, and 14 bases lay between the germline ends. The CDR3 has 14 amino acids. This chain connects TRBV30 to TRBJ1-2; perhaps TRBD1 as D (6 bases). This sequence was found in a human donor in a cohort sampled during active COVID-19. The specimen sequenced was peripheral blood. The CDR3 loop is CAWSYGGTTYGYTF. The DNA of the CDR3 is TGTGCCTGGAGTTATGGGGGCACCACCTATGGCTACACCTTC. Combining the CDR3 with reference TRBV30 and TRBJ1-2 gives the whole variable domain SQTIHQWPATLVQPVGSPLSLECTVEGTSNPNLYWYRQAAGRGLQLLFYSVGIGQISSEVPQNLSASRPQDRQFILSSKKLLLSDSGFYLCAWSYGGTTYGYTFGSGTRLTVV.